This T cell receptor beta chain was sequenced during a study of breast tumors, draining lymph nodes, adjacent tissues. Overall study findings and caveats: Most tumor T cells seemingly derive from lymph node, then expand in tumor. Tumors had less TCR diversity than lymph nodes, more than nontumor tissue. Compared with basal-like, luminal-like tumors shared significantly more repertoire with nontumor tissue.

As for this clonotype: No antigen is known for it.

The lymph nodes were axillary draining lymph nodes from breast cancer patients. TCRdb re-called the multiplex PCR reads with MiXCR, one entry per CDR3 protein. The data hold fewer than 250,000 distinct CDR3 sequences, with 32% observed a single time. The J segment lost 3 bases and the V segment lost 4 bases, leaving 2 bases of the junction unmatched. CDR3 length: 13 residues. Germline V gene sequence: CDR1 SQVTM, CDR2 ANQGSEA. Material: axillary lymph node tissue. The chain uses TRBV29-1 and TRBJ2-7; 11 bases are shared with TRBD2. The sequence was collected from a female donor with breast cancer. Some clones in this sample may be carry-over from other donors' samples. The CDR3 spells CSVVAGGLYEQYF. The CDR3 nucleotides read TGCAGCGTTGTAGCGGGAGGGCTCTACGAGCAGTACTTC.